These 22 T cell receptor beta chains share one sample of origin, sequenced in a study of cytomegalovirus exposure and HLA in healthy donors. 13 Jbeta primers and 60 Vbeta primers were used for the PCR. Clones were sequenced by immunoSEQ multiplex PCR, and TCRdb holds only the in-frame ones, with some missing. There are around 150,000 clones in the sample; 75% occur only once, and 2.5% to 3.5% lies in the top ten. The sample comprised PBMCs. These TCRs come from a woman between 50 and 59 years old in good health and CMV-seropositive.

The gene calls are TRBV5-1 and TRBJ1-1; a possible D gene is TRBD1 (6 bases). V was cut by 4 bases and J by 2 bases, with 12 bases left in between. The CDR3 sequence is 14 residues long. Germline V CDR1 and CDR2: SGHRS, YFSETQ. The CDR3 sequence: CASSNSGDNTEAFF. Written as DNA, the CDR3 is TGCGCCAGCAGCAACTCAGGGGATAACACTGAAGCTTTCTTT.

V and J are TRBV6-5 and TRBJ2-7, with D perhaps TRBD1 (6 bases). The CDR3 has 13 amino acids. The germline gives CDR1 MNHEY, CDR2 SVGAGI. Trimming stripped 6 bases from V and 3 bases from J, with 12 bases between. The CDR3, as DNA: TGTGCCAGCAGCCACAGGGACGACTACGAGCAGTACTTC. It yields the protein CASSHRDDYEQYF.

This chain joins TRBV28 and TRBJ2-7; unclear D gene. Germline V CDR1 and CDR2: MDHEN, SYDVKM. V was pared by 6 bases and J by 4 bases, with 10 bases between. This CDR3 is built from 12 residues. This CDR3 reads CASSDSWYEQYF. CDR3 in DNA: TGTGCCAGCAGCGATAGTTGGTACGAGCAGTACTTC.

The V call is TRBV30, the J call TRBJ1-2; D is unresolved. The V end lost 0 bases, the J end lost 4 bases, and 18 bases lay between the germline ends. The CDR3 extends over 16 amino acids. Germline V gene data show CDR1 as GTSNPN and CDR2 as SVGIG (reference sequence). CDR3 in DNA: TGTGCCTGGAGTGTGGGTGGAGGGTTCCGAGGCTATGGCTACACCTTC. The encoded protein is CAWSVGGGFRGYGYTF.

The J gene is TRBJ1-2, the V gene TRBV5-1; TRBD1 matches at 8 bases. Germline V gene sequence: CDR1 SGHRS, CDR2 YFSETQ. The V gene end was trimmed by 2 bases and the J gene end by 7 bases; junction bases not matched to a gene: 1. The CDR3 has 12 amino acids. The CDR3 DNA is TGCGCCAGCAGCTTCGACAGGGGTGGCTACACCTTC. Protein sequence: CASSFDRGGYTF.

The V and J genes are TRBV5-8 and TRBJ1-1; the match to TRBD1 covers 8 bases. The germline CDR1 and CDR2 sequences are SGHTS and YDEGEE. V gave up 2 bases and J gave up 4 bases; unmatched junction bases: 7. CDR3 length: 15 residues. The CDR3 spells CASSLQGVMSTEAFF. For the CDR3, the DNA is TGTGCCAGCAGCTTACAGGGGGTGATGAGCACTGAAGCTTTCTTT.

The rearrangement links TRBV7-9 to TRBJ1-4, with D uncertain. The CDR3 contains 13 residues. Looked up from germline, CDR1 is SEHNR and CDR2 is FQNEAQ (reference sequence). V was shortened by 4 bases and J by 13 bases, with 16 bases between the two germline ends. This CDR3 reads CASSSGGKGGLFF. The CDR3 DNA sequence: TGTGCCAGCAGCTCCGGTGGGAAGGGAGGACTGTTTTTT.

In the case of this clone: This sample also contains other DNA sequences that code for the same CDR3. The rearrangement links TRBV5-4 to TRBJ2-5; D is perhaps TRBD1 (6 bases). This CDR3 is built from 13 residues. Germline V gene data show CDR1 as SGHNT and CDR2 as YYREEE (reference sequence). Trimming took off 5 bases at V and 4 bases at J, with 12 bases between the two ends. The CDR3 loop reads CASREGGGETQYF. The CDR3 coding sequence is TGTGCCAGCAGGGAAGGGGGTGGAGAGACCCAGTACTTC.

The genes are TRBV7-9 and TRBJ2-1; D is unresolved. Germline V CDR1 and CDR2: SEHNR, FQNEAQ (reference sequence). V was trimmed by 5 bases and J by 2 bases, leaving 7 bases between them. The CDR3 is made up of 13 amino acids. Here the CDR3 reads CASSQSTYNEQFF. The CDR3, as DNA: TGTGCCAGCAGCCAAAGCACCTACAATGAGCAGTTCTTC. Combining the CDR3 with reference TRBV7-9 and TRBJ2-1 gives the whole variable domain DTGVSQNPRHKITKRGQNVTFRCDPISEHNRLYWYRQTLGQGPEFLTYFQNEAQLEKSRLLSDRFSAERPKGSFSTLEIQRTEQGDSAMYLCASSQSTYNEQFFGPGTRLTVL.

The chain links TRBV14 to TRBJ2-1; D unclear. The V end was cut by 8 bases, the J end by 15 bases, with 8 bases between. There are 8 residues in the CDR3. Per the germline V gene, CDR1 is SGHDN and CDR2 is FVKESK. The DNA for the CDR3 is TGTGCCAGCCCTAGAGGGTTCTTC. This codes for CASPRGFF. Filled out from reference TRBV14 and TRBJ2-1, the complete variable domain reads EAGVTQFPSHSVIEKGQTVTLRCDPISGHDNLYWYRRVMGKEIKFLLHFVKESKQDESGMPNNRFLAERTGGTYSTLKVQPAELEDSGVYFCASPRGFFGPGTRLTVL.

The J gene is TRBJ1-1, the V gene TRBV4-2; TRBD1 is a possible D gene (6 bases). The germline CDR1 and CDR2 sequences are LGHNA and YNFKEQ. This CDR3 region has 17 residues. V was trimmed by 7 bases and J by 0 bases, leaving 21 bases between them. CDR3 sequence reads: CASTTLGTQGVNTEAFF. In DNA, the CDR3 is TGTGCCAGCACCACACTAGGTACACAGGGCGTGAACACTGAAGCTTTCTTT.

This clone has only a few counts. CDR3 bases: TGTGCCAGCAGCTCTACCGAGGCTTACGGAAACACCATATATTTT. Protein: CASSSTEAYGNTIYF. The rearrangement uses TRBV6-5 and TRBJ1-3; D is unresolved. The CDR3 covers 15 residues. The V end lost 6 bases, the J end lost 4 bases, and 16 bases lay between the germline ends. Per germline, CDR1 MNHEY and CDR2 SVGAGI.

This clone was observed a handful of times. This sequence joins TRBV10-3 and TRBJ2-1, with TRBD1 identical over 11 bases. J lost 6 bases, V lost 7 bases, and 8 bases had no gene match. The CDR3 spans 15 residues. Looked up from germline, CDR1 is ENHRY and CDR2 is SYGVKD. The CDR3 loop reads CAIKRGQGAGNEQFF. In DNA form, the CDR3 reads TGTGCCATCAAGCGTGGACAGGGGGCAGGCAATGAGCAGTTCTTC.

The CDR3 loop is CASSQDLRQGANTGELFF. DNA of the CDR3: TGCGCCAGCAGCCAAGATCTGAGGCAGGGGGCGAACACCGGGGAGCTGTTTTTT. This chain uses TRBV4-1 with TRBJ2-2, with TRBD1 matching over 7 bases. The CDR3 is 18 amino acids. The V gene end was trimmed by 0 bases and the J gene end by 0 bases; junction bases not matched to a gene: 7. CDR1 and CDR2 from the germline V gene are MGHRA and YSYEKL.

The CDR3 nucleotides are TGTGCCAGCAGTTACAAGGGAGGATCGTATGGCTACACCTTC. This translates into CASSYKGGSYGYTF. The gene calls are TRBV27 and TRBJ1-2, with D uncertain. Germline CDR1 reads MNHEY; CDR2 reads SMNVEV (reference sequence). This CDR3 is built from 14 residues. Trimming stripped 4 bases from V and 5 bases from J, with 14 bases between.

The genes are TRBV6-5 and TRBJ1-2, with TRBD1 matching 9 bases. V shed 1 base, J shed 2 bases, and the junction held 5 bases outside the gene matches. CDR1 MNHEY and CDR2 SVGAGI come from the germline V gene. The CDR3 runs 16 residues. The CDR3 loop is CASSYFPGTGNYGYTF. The CDR3, as DNA: TGTGCCAGCAGTTACTTTCCCGGGACAGGGAACTATGGCTACACCTTC.

This rearrangement joins TRBV15 to TRBJ1-5, with 8 bases matching TRBD1. After removal of 0 bases from V and 1 base from J, the junction contained 14 bases not matched to a gene. From germline, CDR1 is LNHNV and CDR2 YYDKDF (reference sequence). The CDR3 has 20 residues. The CDR3, as DNA: TGTGCCACCAGCAGAGATTGGGTTGGGGCAGGGGGCGTCAGCAATCAGCCCCAGCATTTT. The encoded protein is CATSRDWVGAGGVSNQPQHF.

This clone was found a few times. This chain links TRBV27 with TRBJ1-1; no clear D. The CDR3 sequence is 13 residues long. Trimming shortened V by 3 bases and J by 0 bases, and 5 bases separated the two germline ends. Per the germline V gene, CDR1 is MNHEY and CDR2 is SMNVEV (reference sequence). The CDR3 region is CASSLNLNTEAFF. The CDR3 nucleotides are TGTGCCAGCAGTTTGAACTTGAACACTGAAGCTTTCTTT.

V gene TRBV2 combines with J gene TRBJ2-7; 8 nucleotides line up with TRBD1. After removal of 3 bases from V and 2 bases from J, the junction contained 3 bases not matched to a gene. Germline CDR1 reads SNHLY; CDR2 reads FYNNEI. CDR3 length: 14 amino acids. The CDR3 nucleotides read TGTGCCAGCAGTGACGGGACAGGAACCTACGAGCAGTACTTC. This sequence encodes CASSDGTGTYEQYF.

V and J are TRBV7-7 and TRBJ1-3; 8 bases match TRBD1. Germline CDR1 reads SSHAT; CDR2 reads FNYEAQ (reference sequence). There are 14 residues in the CDR3. Trimming at V came to 5 bases and at J to 4 bases, leaving 4 bases not matched to a gene. DNA of the CDR3: TGTGCCAGCAGCCCTGACAGGGGAGGAAACACCATATATTTT. This encodes CASSPDRGGNTIYF.

The gene calls are TRBV21-1 and TRBJ1-5; the D call in the table, TRBD1, was not verified against the DNA. TRBV21-1 is a pseudogene. The CDR3 loop spans 16 amino acids. The CDR3: CARYTGGSPFNQPQHF. CDR3 DNA sequence: TGTGCCAGATATACAGGGGGATCCCCCTTCAATCAGCCCCAGCATTTT.

J is TRBJ1-5 and V is TRBV2; D is possibly TRBD1 (5 bases). Germline V gene lookup returns CDR1 SNHLY and CDR2 FYNNEI. The CDR3 spans 15 residues. V lost 6 bases and J 0 bases, leaving 12 bases between the germline ends. CDR3 nucleotides: TGTGCCAGCAGGGAGACAGATTATAGCAATCAGCCCCAGCATTTT. It translates to CASRETDYSNQPQHF.